This T cell receptor beta chain was recovered during a study of shared clonotypes between healthy human individuals. The CDR3 length is 15 residues. Unmatched junction bases numbered 9, after V lost 6 bases and J lost 6 bases. Germline CDR1 reads MNHEY; CDR2 reads SMNVEV (reference sequence). General observations from the study: Generation of non-shared clonotypes was less probable than generation of clonotypes shared by all four donors.

Worth noting for this clone: Antigen specificity is unknown.

Sequencing used immunoSEQ multiplex PCR; TCRdb keeps in-frame clones, though not all of them. This sample has about 820,000 clones; almost 95% occur once, and the top ten carry less than 25%. Naivety among CD8 cells was defined by CD45RO negativity and positive CCR7 selection, thereby excluding terminally differentiated effector memory CD45RA+ cells. This chain connects TRBV27 to TRBJ1-1; 11 bases agree with TRBD1. The receptor was derived from a man under 40 in good health. Sequenced sample: naive CD8+ T cells sorted from blood. Here the CDR3 reads CASRGTGGLLSEAFF. CDR3 DNA sequence: TGTGCCAGCAGAGGGACAGGGGGGCTCTTATCTGAAGCTTTCTTT.